This T cell receptor (beta chain) comes out of a study of T cell responses to AZD1222 COVID-19 vaccine. Background on the study: Analyses pooled second doses at about 4 or about 12 weeks.

V was pared by 3 bases and J by 4 bases, with 7 bases of the junction left unmatched. The V gene's germline CDR1 is SGHAT and CDR2 FQNNGV. The length of the CDR3 is 16 residues. As for this clone: What it recognizes is unknown.

Sequenced by immunoSEQ multiplex PCR; TCRdb stores in-frame clones only, minus some. The sample contains more than 140,000 clones, more than 70% of which appear only once. Regarding the study as a whole: Nearly half of unique spike-specific TCRs reportedly avoided B.1.351 and B.1.1.7 mutated regions. Repertoire sampling occurred only after the peak T cell response. Two doses of AZD1222 preceded a rise in Spike-specific TCR breadth and depth.

This specimen consisted of peripheral blood, obtained on day 0 of AZD1222 vaccination. The sequence derives from an adult in good health. The V gene is TRBV11-2, the J gene TRBJ2-1, with 9 positions matching TRBD2. This CDR3 is CASSLIGSGRYNEQFF. The DNA for the CDR3 is TGTGCCAGCAGCTTGATAGGCAGCGGGAGGTACAATGAGCAGTTCTTC.